Below, 21 T cell receptor beta chains from the same sample are listed, as sequenced in a study of T cells in Graves' hyperthyroidism and ophthalmopathy. The source material, RNA transcripts, was used to amplify TCR beta CDR3 regions. First-round RT-PCR with HTBI primers amplified the TCR CDR3 region. TCRdb passed the multiplex PCR reads through MiXCR, listing each CDR3 protein once. The sample consists of 350,000 to 450,000 distinct CDR3 sequences, approximately 18% of them appearing once. The sample was blood. The receptor set was obtained from a woman aged 25 to 39 with Graves' hyperthyroidism that later progressed to Graves' ophthalmopathy.

There are many counts of this clonotype. V gene TRBV28 combines with J gene TRBJ1-6; TRBD1 might be the D (5 bases). Trimming took off 1 base at V and 13 bases at J, with 17 bases between the two ends. CDR3 size: 15 residues. Germline lookup yields CDR1 MDHEN and CDR2 SYDVKM. The CDR3 reads CASSLSDRQTAPLHF. The CDR3 DNA is TGTGCCAGCAGTTTATCCGACCGACAGACAGCGCCCCTCCACTTT.

This clonotype was recorded many times. The chain combines TRBV2 with TRBJ1-1; tentatively, D is TRBD1 (5 bases). Germline assignment: CDR1 SNHLY and CDR2 FYNNEI. The ends were cut back, 3 bases at V and 6 bases at J, with 17 bases in the middle. The CDR3 spans 15 residues. CDR3 sequence (DNA): TGTGCCAGCAGTGATTCGATAGGGGAAGGAGCTGAAGCTTTCTTT. It is translated as CASSDSIGEGAEAFF.

This clonotype occurred many times. The chain is built from TRBV20-1 and TRBJ2-3; D is perhaps TRBD2 (6 bases). The ends were cut back, 0 bases at V and 0 bases at J, with 16 bases in the middle. Looked up from germline, CDR1 is DFQATT and CDR2 is SNEGSKA (reference sequence). CDR3 length: 17 residues. CDR3 residues: CSARDLPSASSTDTQYF. CDR3 DNA: TGCAGTGCTAGAGATCTCCCTAGCGCCTCTAGCACAGATACGCAGTATTTT.

This clonotype has a handful of counts. This sequence joins TRBV27 and TRBJ2-1; maybe TRBD2 (6 bases). The germline V gene has CDR1 MNHEY and CDR2 SMNVEV (reference sequence). CDR3 length equals 13 residues. Trimming left V 6 bases short and J 2 bases short, with 8 bases between. The CDR3 DNA follows: TGTGCCAGCAGACCGGGGGCCTACAATGAGCAGTTCTTC. Protein sequence: CASRPGAYNEQFF.

The V and J genes are TRBV11-2 and TRBJ2-5; weak D call: TRBD1 (5 bases). V was cut by 5 bases and J by 4 bases, with 17 bases left in between. The CDR3 extends over 15 amino acids. Per the germline V gene, CDR1 is SGHAT and CDR2 is FQNNGV. In DNA, the CDR3 is TGTGCCAGCAGCCGCGAAAAGCAGGGATCAGAGACCCAGTACTTC. Its protein is CASSREKQGSETQYF.

This clonotype has a count of ten or more. This sequence joins TRBV28 and TRBJ2-3, with 9 nucleotides matching TRBD1. V gave up 5 bases and J gave up 5 bases; unmatched junction bases: 8. In germline, CDR1 is MDHEN, CDR2 SYDVKM. The CDR3 extends over 15 amino acids. This chain's CDR3 is CASSNAQGAGDTQYF. The CDR3 DNA follows: TGTGCCAGCAGTAACGCACAGGGGGCTGGAGATACGCAGTATTTT.

This clonotype was observed at least ten times. This chain uses TRBV6-1 with TRBJ1-1; 9 nucleotides match TRBD1. This CDR3 region has 14 residues. Germline V gives CDR1 MNHNS, CDR2 SASEGT. V lost 7 bases, J lost 4 bases, and 7 bases stayed unmatched. The chain's CDR3 is CASNTGGKSTEAFF. CDR3 nucleotides: TGTGCCAGCAATACAGGGGGCAAGAGCACTGAAGCTTTCTTT.

This chain links TRBV5-1 with TRBJ1-2; TRBD1 matches 8 bases. CDR3 length: 13 residues. V lost 4 bases to trimming and J lost 9 bases; unmatched junction nucleotides: 8. Germline V gene lookup returns CDR1 SGHRS and CDR2 YFSETQ. The CDR3 is CASSARQGSSYTF. The CDR3 DNA reads as TGCGCCAGCAGCGCAAGACAGGGGTCAAGCTACACCTTC.

The table lists this clonotype with many counts. This chain joins TRBV28 and TRBJ1-3; TRBD1 matches 7 bases. The length of the CDR3 is 14 residues. CDR1 and CDR2 (germline): MDHEN, SYDVKM. V shed 5 bases and J 6 bases; nucleotides not matched to a gene: 7. CDR3 sequence (DNA): TGTGCCAGCAGTCCGGACAGGCAAATAAACACCATATATTTT. It encodes CASSPDRQINTIYF.

This clonotype was seen at least ten times. The chain employs TRBV30 and TRBJ1-1; D is uncertain. Germline V gene data show CDR1 as GTSNPN and CDR2 as SVGIG (reference sequence). CDR3 length: 11 amino acids. V shed 2 bases and J shed 10 bases, with 11 bases lying between them. CDR3 coding DNA: TGTGCCTGGAGTTCCCTGGGTTCAGCTTTCTTT. It translates to CAWSSLGSAFF.

The J gene is TRBJ2-2, the V gene TRBV9, with TRBD2 as a possible D gene (7 bases). CDR1 SGDLS and CDR2 YYNGEE come from the germline V gene. The CDR3 contains 14 residues. V dropped 5 bases and J dropped 2 bases, with 10 bases sitting between them. CDR3 sequence reads: CASRAGHNTGELFF. CDR3 DNA: TGTGCCAGCAGAGCGGGACACAACACCGGGGAGCTGTTTTTT.

The chain employs TRBV9 and TRBJ1-2; no clear D. V was cut by 3 bases and J by 13 bases, with 16 bases left in between. The CDR3 has 12 residues. The germline CDR1 and CDR2 sequences are SGDLS and YYNGEE. CDR3 amino acids: CASSAAPGASTF. The CDR3 DNA sequence: TGTGCCAGCAGCGCGGCACCAGGAGCGAGCACCTTC.

This clonotype was seen many times. The chain employs TRBV5-1 and TRBJ1-1; 12 positions agree with TRBD1. Unmatched junction bases numbered 8, after V lost 4 bases and J lost 10 bases. Germline CDR1 reads SGHRS; CDR2 reads YFSETQ. The CDR3 extends over 14 amino acids. Written as DNA, the CDR3 is TGCGCCAGCAGCCCGGGGACAGGGGGCTCTGTAGCTTTCTTT. It codes for CASSPGTGGSVAFF.

This clonotype was recorded only once. This chain joins TRBV4-1 and TRBJ1-6; 8 bases match TRBD1. The germline CDR1 and CDR2 sequences are MGHRA and YSYEKL. The CDR3 runs 14 residues. V was pared by 1 base and J by 10 bases, with 3 bases of the junction left unmatched. The CDR3, as DNA: TGCGCCAGCAGCCAAGGGACAGGGAAGTCACCCCTCCACTTT. This codes for CASSQGTGKSPLHF.

This clonotype was recorded at least ten times. The CDR3 region has the DNA TGTGCCAGCAGTAACTTGCGGGACAGGTTTGATTCGATAATCTCCTATGGCTACACCTTC. It yields the protein CASSNLRDRFDSIISYGYTF. This rearrangement joins TRBV6-1 to TRBJ1-2, with 8 bases lining up with TRBD1. V dropped 5 bases and J dropped 4; count of bases not matched to a gene: 24. CDR3 length equals 20 residues. Germline loops: CDR1 MNHNS, CDR2 SASEGT.

The table lists this clonotype with a few counts. This sequence joins TRBV20-1 and TRBJ2-2, with D perhaps matching TRBD2 (5 bases). The CDR3 consists of 14 residues. In germline, CDR1 is DFQATT, CDR2 SNEGSKA (reference sequence). With 3 bases removed from V and 0 bases from J, the gap between germline ends came to 8 bases. This CDR3 is CSARVGANTGELFF. CDR3 in DNA: TGCAGTGCTAGGGTGGGAGCGAACACCGGGGAGCTGTTTTTT.

Ten or more counts support this clonotype. CDR3 in DNA: TGTGCCAGCAGTGAGATGAATCAAGAGACCCAGTACTTC. Amino acid sequence: CASSEMNQETQYF. This chain connects TRBV2 to TRBJ2-5; D is unclear. Germline lookup yields CDR1 SNHLY and CDR2 FYNNEI. Trimming stripped 3 bases from V and 2 bases from J, with 7 bases between. The CDR3 runs to 13 residues.

This clonotype was recorded many times. This chain links TRBV7-9 with TRBJ1-2; a weak D match, TRBD1 (5 bases). V gave up 6 bases and J gave up 4 bases, with 18 bases separating them. Germline CDR1 SEHNR, CDR2 FQNEAQ (reference sequence). The CDR3 runs to 15 residues. CDR3 region: CASRDDDSELYGYTF. As DNA, the CDR3 is TGTGCCAGCAGGGACGACGACAGTGAGCTCTATGGCTACACCTTC.

There are many counts of this clonotype. The DNA for the CDR3 is TGTGCCAGCAGCTTAGGCGGGGGGCTATCTGAGCAGTTCTTC. Translation gives CASSLGGGLSEQFF. J is TRBJ2-1 and V is TRBV7-2, with 8 positions matching TRBD2. The CDR3 is 14 amino acids. Germline V CDR1 and CDR2: SGHTA, FQGNSA. V shed 1 base, J shed 9 bases, and the junction held 5 bases outside the gene matches.

Ten or more counts support this clonotype. The V gene is TRBV9, the J gene TRBJ2-5; 9 bases fit TRBD2. The CDR3 length is 14 residues. Looked up from germline, CDR1 is SGDLS and CDR2 is YYNGEE. Trimming removed 3 bases from V and 5 bases from J; junction bases left unmatched: 5. CDR3 nucleotide sequence: TGTGCCAGCAGCGCAGCGGGAGGTGGGGAGACCCAGTACTTC. Its protein is CASSAAGGGETQYF.

This clonotype was counted ten times or more. The gene calls are TRBV27 and TRBJ2-7; TRBD2 aligns across 8 bases. CDR3 size: 17 residues. The J segment lost 1 base and the V segment lost 1 base, leaving 9 bases of the junction unmatched. Germline V lookup: CDR1 MNHEY, CDR2 SMNVEV (reference sequence). CDR3 DNA: TGTGCCAGCAGTTTATTGGGTCGGGGGGGCGAATCCTACGAGCAGTACTTC. Translated: CASSLLGRGGESYEQYF.